The clone carrying this T cell receptor (beta chain) was counted ten times or more. What it binds is not known. Primers used in a second PCR of about 7 to 12 cycles were a sample-barcoded 5' primer and a J-beta primer mix. Every cDNA molecule bore a tag from a template-switch adaptor containing 12 random nucleotides. MiXCR, applied by TCRdb to the 5' RACE reads, yields one record per CDR3 protein. This sample carries fewer than 900,000 distinct CDR3 sequences, roughly 41% of them seen once, and the ten largest clones take 20% to 25%. This sample was included in a study of blood T cells in healthy people across ages. Study-level findings and limits: Naive T cell percentage by flow cytometry tracked strongly with beta diversity. A roughly linear fall in TCR beta diversity per million T cells was seen with increasing age.

CDR3 length equals 15 residues. V lost 5 bases, J lost 2 bases, and 6 bases stayed unmatched. CDR1 and CDR2 from the germline V gene are SGHTA and FQGNSA. The chain links TRBV7-2 to TRBJ2-7, with 10 bases lining up with TRBD2. Sequencing input: blood. This receptor was obtained from an older woman in good health. The CDR3 sequence: CASSPSGSTAYEQYF. The CDR3 DNA reads TGTGCCAGCAGCCCTAGCGGGAGCACGGCCTACGAGCAGTACTTC.